The clone carrying this TCR beta chain was observed at least ten times. These data originate in a study of Graves' ophthalmopathy and Graves' hyperthyroidism. Germline-derived CDR1 and CDR2 are SNHLY and FYNNEI. V gave up 2 bases and J gave up 2 bases, with 9 bases separating them. This CDR3 is 14 amino acids long. RNA transcripts were the template, and TCR beta CDR3 regions were amplified from them. After a first-round RT-PCR with HTBI primers, a second-round multiplex PCR was run. MiXCR, applied by TCRdb to the multiplex PCR reads, yields one record per CDR3 protein. The data show approximately 1.2 million distinct CDR3 sequences, 36% seen once.

This TCR was recovered from an adult man with Graves' hyperthyroidism. The chain uses TRBV2 and TRBJ1-1; no definite D call. Sequenced input: peripheral blood or thyroid tissue (not recorded which). The DNA of the CDR3 is TGTGCCAGCAGTGAAAGGGTTGGAAACACTGAAGCTTTCTTT. This gives the protein CASSERVGNTEAFF.